These 32 T cell receptor beta chains were sequenced from one sample in a study of shared clonotypes between healthy human individuals. Some clones are missing from TCRdb's copy, which holds only in-frame ones; the method was immunoSEQ multiplex PCR. This sample has roughly 2 million clones, with approximately 94% found just once. Sequencing was performed on naive CD4+ T cells sorted from blood. Regarding subset: CD45RA+ positively selected. Receptors originate from a young man in good health.

The rearrangement joins TRBV5-6 to TRBJ2-7; 8 bases are shared with TRBD1. The CDR3 is 14 amino acids. CDR1 and CDR2 (germline): SGHDT, YYEEEE. The J segment lost 3 bases and the V segment lost 0 bases, leaving 2 bases of the junction unmatched. The CDR3 DNA is TGTGCCAGCAGCTTGGGACAGGGGTACTACGAGCAGTACTTC. This gives the protein CASSLGQGYYEQYF.

V is TRBV6-5 and J is TRBJ2-2, with TRBD2 matching 8 bases. Germline V gene lookup returns CDR1 MNHEY and CDR2 SVGAGI. The CDR3 is 15 amino acids. V dropped 6 bases and J dropped 2; count of bases not matched to a gene: 5. The CDR3 DNA is TGTGCCAGCAGCCAGACTAGCGCCAACACCGGGGAGCTGTTTTTT. It specifies CASSQTSANTGELFF.

The rearrangement uses TRBV7-9 and TRBJ2-3; D gene unclear. Germline CDR1 and CDR2: SEHNR and FQNEAQ (reference sequence). Trimming removed 6 bases at V and 7 bases at J, with 8 bases between. The CDR3 loop spans 11 amino acids. CDR3 region: CASSSTYTQYF. In nucleotides, the CDR3 is TGTGCCAGCAGTTCTACCTATACGCAGTATTTT.

Only one count was recorded for this clone. The V call is TRBV6-1, the J call TRBJ2-3; 12 bases align to TRBD1. CDR3 size: 16 residues. In germline, CDR1 is MNHNS, CDR2 SASEGT. V shed 3 bases, J shed 7 bases, and the junction held 8 bases outside the gene matches. CDR3 DNA sequence: TGTGCCAGCAGTGACGCTCCGGGACAGGGGGCAAATACGCAGTATTTT. It specifies CASSDAPGQGANTQYF.

This clone was picked up one time. The chain carries TRBV6-4 and TRBJ2-7, with 9 bases identical to TRBD1. CDR1 is MRHNA, CDR2 SNTAGT, per germline. The V segment lost 5 bases and the J segment 3 bases; nucleotides outside the gene matches: 8. This CDR3 comprises 15 residues. DNA for the CDR3: TGTGCCAGCAGTCTTCAAGGACAGGGGATCTACGAGCAGTACTTC. It encodes CASSLQGQGIYEQYF.

Concerning this clone itself: Distinct nucleotide sequences in the sample also encode this CDR3. This chain connects TRBV15 to TRBJ1-5; D not certain. CDR3 size: 14 residues. CDR1 LNHNV and CDR2 YYDKDF come from the germline V gene (reference sequence). V lost 5 bases and J 0 bases, leaving 8 bases between the germline ends. The CDR3 loop reads CATSLRGSNQPQHF. CDR3 in DNA: TGTGCCACCAGCCTACGGGGTAGCAATCAGCCCCAGCATTTT.

This clone showed up just once. CDR3: CASSLETTSRFLTYEQYF. CDR3 DNA sequence: TGTGCCAGCAGCTTGGAGACGACCTCCCGTTTTCTCACCTACGAGCAGTACTTC. This chain links TRBV5-5 with TRBJ2-7, with D unclear. Trimming stripped 0 bases from V and 2 bases from J, with 21 bases between. Germline V gene data show CDR1 as SGHKS and CDR2 as YYEKEE (reference sequence). This CDR3 contains 18 residues. The whole variable domain, filled in from reference TRBV5-5 and TRBJ2-7, reads DAGVTQSPTHLIKTRGQQVTLRCSPISGHKSVSWYQQVLGQGPQFIFQYYEKEERGRGNFPDRFSARQFPNYSSELNVNALLLGDSALYLCASSLETTSRFLTYEQYFGPGTRLTVT.

Concerning this clone itself: This sample includes further DNA sequences coding for the same CDR3. The V gene is TRBV9, the J gene TRBJ1-6; 7 bases align to TRBD1. The junction had 2 bases not matched to a gene; V was cut back by 2 bases and J by 6 bases. This CDR3 has 14 amino acids. CDR1 SGDLS and CDR2 YYNGEE come from the germline V gene. CDR3 DNA: TGTGCCAGCAGCGTCCAGGGGGGTAATTCACCCCTCCACTTT. This sequence encodes CASSVQGGNSPLHF.

The chain couples TRBV6-5 to TRBJ1-3, with D possibly being TRBD1 (5 bases). From germline, CDR1 is MNHEY and CDR2 SVGAGI. V gave up 6 bases and J gave up 0 bases, with 9 bases separating them. This CDR3 is 14 amino acids long. This chain's CDR3 is CASRSGSSGNTIYF. The CDR3 coding sequence is TGTGCCAGCAGGTCAGGGAGCTCTGGAAACACCATATATTTT.

The chain is built from TRBV2 and TRBJ2-2; 10 positions agree with TRBD2. CDR1 and CDR2 from the germline V gene are SNHLY and FYNNEI. The V gene end was trimmed by 7 bases and the J gene end by 7 bases; junction bases not matched to a gene: 6. There are 14 residues in the CDR3. CDR3 sequence (DNA): TGTGCCAGCACGGGCAGGACTAGCGGCGGGGAGCTGTTTTTT. It yields the protein CASTGRTSGGELFF.

This clone was detected once. The chain is built from TRBV25-1 and TRBJ2-1; TRBD2 is a possible D gene (6 bases). The CDR3 is 15 residues long. Per the germline V gene, CDR1 is MGHDK and CDR2 is SYGVNS. V lost 2 bases, J lost 3 bases, and 11 bases lay in between. The CDR3 nucleotides read TGTGCCAGCAGTGAACTAGCCGGGAGCTACAATGAGCAGTTCTTC. Its translation: CASSELAGSYNEQFF.

The V gene is TRBV7-2, the J gene TRBJ2-1; TRBD2 agrees at 11 bases. V gave up 6 bases and J gave up 0 bases; unmatched junction bases: 4. The CDR3 consists of 16 residues. Germline lookup yields CDR1 SGHTA and CDR2 FQGNSA. CDR3 residues: CASRIAGGVSYNEQFF. The CDR3 DNA sequence: TGTGCCAGCAGGATAGCGGGAGGGGTCTCCTACAATGAGCAGTTCTTC.

The table lists this clone with a count of one. The gene calls are TRBV7-9 and TRBJ2-3, with D perhaps TRBD1 (5 bases). The V and J ends lost 6 bases and 6 bases respectively, with 13 bases between them. Per germline, CDR1 SEHNR and CDR2 FQNEAQ (reference sequence). This CDR3 contains 13 residues. The CDR3 is CASSPFSGDTQYF. DNA of the CDR3: TGTGCCAGCAGTCCATTCTCAGGGGATACGCAGTATTTT.

A word on this clone: Other DNA sequences in this sample translate to the same CDR3. The genes are TRBV6-1 and TRBJ1-5, with D unclear. V was cut by 5 bases and J by 2 bases, with 4 bases left in between. Germline CDR1 and CDR2: MNHNS and SASEGT. The CDR3 runs to 12 residues. The CDR3 DNA sequence: TGTGCCAGCAGTCTAGGCAATCAGCCCCAGCATTTT. Its protein is CASSLGNQPQHF.

J is TRBJ1-3 and V is TRBV4-2; possible D gene TRBD1, 6 bases. Germline V lookup: CDR1 LGHNA, CDR2 YNFKEQ. This CDR3 spans 16 amino acids. Trimming took off 4 bases at V and 1 base at J, with 14 bases between the two ends. The CDR3 protein is CASSRGQTGSGNTIYF. CDR3 in DNA: TGTGCCAGCAGCCGAGGACAAACAGGGTCTGGAAACACCATATATTTT.

Note on this clone: Compared with germline, one end of the junction differs, possibly owing to a read error. V is TRBV7-7 and J is TRBJ1-4; TRBD1 agrees at 9 bases. Germline-derived CDR1 and CDR2 are SSHAT and FNYEAQ (reference sequence). The CDR3 is made up of 15 amino acids. The CDR3 reads CASSLGTGSNEKLFF. The CDR3 coding sequence is TGTGCTAGCAGCTTGGGGACAGGGTCTAATGAAAAACTGTTTTTT.

The V call is TRBV25-1, the J call TRBJ2-7; maybe TRBD2 (6 bases). Germline V lookup: CDR1 MGHDK, CDR2 SYGVNS. CDR3 length: 15 residues. Between the trimmed V and J ends, which lost 3 bases and 1 base, there was a span of 13 bases. The CDR3 reads CASSDREIGSYEQYF. The CDR3 bases are TGTGCCAGCAGTGATCGGGAGATTGGATCCTACGAGCAGTACTTC.

The chain carries TRBV29-1 and TRBJ1-4; no reliable D call. There are 17 residues in the CDR3. V lost 3 bases and J lost 0, with 17 bases in between. CDR1 and CDR2 (germline): SQVTM, ANQGSEA. This chain's CDR3 is CSVEFPSGSATNEKLFF. CDR3 coding DNA: TGCAGCGTTGAGTTCCCGTCCGGAAGTGCAACTAATGAAAAACTGTTTTTT.

J is TRBJ2-5 and V is TRBV29-1, with D perhaps TRBD1 or TRBD2 (5 bases each). Germline loops: CDR1 SQVTM, CDR2 ANQGSEA. V was clipped by 6 bases and J by 5 bases, with 13 bases between them. This CDR3 contains 12 residues. The CDR3 loop reads CSVEGLSETQYF. The CDR3 DNA follows: TGCAGCGTCGAGGGGCTTTCGGAGACCCAGTACTTC.

Concerning this clone: The same CDR3 can be traced to other DNA sequences in this sample. The V call is TRBV6-5, the J call TRBJ1-1; no clear D. This CDR3 spans 13 amino acids. Per the germline V gene, CDR1 is MNHEY and CDR2 is SVGAGI. V was clipped by 2 bases and J by 1 base, with 5 bases between them. The CDR3 bases are TGTGCCAGCAGTTACCAACAGAACACTGAAGCTTTCTTT. It specifies CASSYQQNTEAFF.

The chain uses TRBV20-1 and TRBJ2-1; tentative D call: TRBD2 (6 bases). This CDR3 has 11 amino acids. Germline assignment: CDR1 DFQATT and CDR2 SNEGSKA (reference sequence). Between the trimmed V and J ends, which lost 6 bases and 10 bases, there was a span of 13 bases. The DNA for the CDR3 is TGCAGTGCCGTACAGGCGGGGGAGCAGTTCTTC. The encoded protein is CSAVQAGEQFF.

The rearrangement links TRBV7-7 to TRBJ1-1; D not resolved. This CDR3 region has 9 residues. Germline loops: CDR1 SSHAT, CDR2 FNYEAQ (reference sequence). The CDR3 nucleotides read TGTGCTACCACCACTGAAGCTTTCTTT. This sequence encodes CATTTEAFF.

The chain uses TRBV6-1 and TRBJ2-7; TRBD1 matches 7 bases. The CDR3 length is 14 residues. The V gene end was trimmed by 3 bases and the J gene end by 3 bases; junction bases not matched to a gene: 5. Per the germline V gene, CDR1 is MNHNS and CDR2 is SASEGT. CDR3 region: CASSDLPGGYEQYF. The CDR3 nucleotides read TGTGCCAGCAGTGACCTACCAGGGGGCTACGAGCAGTACTTC.

In regard to this clone: This sample also contains other DNA sequences that code for the same CDR3. V gene TRBV4-1 combines with J gene TRBJ2-1, with D unclear. The germline V gene has CDR1 MGHRA and CDR2 YSYEKL. The CDR3 runs to 13 residues. V shed 1 base and J shed 4 bases, with 5 bases lying between them. The CDR3: CASSQVRYNEQFF. The CDR3 DNA follows: TGCGCCAGCAGCCAAGTGAGGTACAATGAGCAGTTCTTC.

The genes are TRBV6-1 and TRBJ2-2; the D is unclear. The CDR3 has 12 residues. The germline V gene has CDR1 MNHNS and CDR2 SASEGT. V lost 2 bases to trimming and J lost 6 bases, with 4 bases between them. The CDR3 spells CASSERSGELFF. The CDR3, as DNA: TGTGCCAGCAGTGAACGGTCCGGGGAGCTGTTTTTT.

With regard to this clone: The same CDR3 can be traced to other DNA sequences in this sample. This chain joins TRBV27 and TRBJ2-7; D might be TRBD2 (5 bases). Germline lookup yields CDR1 MNHEY and CDR2 SMNVEV (reference sequence). CDR3 length: 14 residues. V was trimmed by 1 base and J by 1 base, leaving 8 bases between them. The CDR3, as DNA: TGTGCCAGCAGTTTATTTCCGGGATCCTACGAGCAGTACTTC. Protein product: CASSLFPGSYEQYF.

V is TRBV6-4 and J is TRBJ1-2; unclear D gene. Trimming cost V 6 bases and J 7 bases, with 12 bases left between them. The CDR3 loop spans 12 amino acids. Germline CDR1 is MRHNA and CDR2 is SNTAGT. The CDR3 bases are TGTGCCAGCAGCCGAGAAGGTGGTGGCTACACCTTC. Its translation is CASSREGGGYTF.

A remark on this clone: Additional DNA sequences in this sample encode the identical CDR3. This rearrangement joins TRBV7-2 to TRBJ2-7; no definite D call. The CDR3 consists of 11 residues. Germline CDR1 and CDR2: SGHTA and FQGNSA. V was clipped by 5 bases and J by 3 bases, with 5 bases between them. CDR3 sequence reads: CASSDSYEQYF. The CDR3 coding sequence is TGTGCCAGCAGCGATAGCTACGAGCAGTACTTC. Combining the CDR3 with reference TRBV7-2 and TRBJ2-7 gives the whole variable domain GAGVSQSPSNKVTEKGKDVELRCDPISGHTALYWYRQSLGQGLEFLIYFQGNSAPDKSGLPSDRFSAERTGGSVSTLTIQRTQQEDSAVYLCASSDSYEQYFGPGTRLTVT.

This chain's CDR3 is CSVVQGASQPQHF. CDR3 in DNA: TGCAGCGTGGTACAGGGGGCTAGCCAGCCCCAGCATTTT. This rearrangement joins TRBV29-1 to TRBJ1-5; 9 bases agree with TRBD1. This CDR3 contains 13 residues. V shed 6 bases, J shed 7 bases, and the junction held 7 bases outside the gene matches. Germline CDR1 SQVTM, CDR2 ANQGSEA.

On this clone: Relative to the germline gene, one junction end is altered; a read error may explain this. This chain uses TRBV7-8 with TRBJ2-3, with 9 bases that match TRBD2. Per the germline V gene, CDR1 is SGHVS and CDR2 is FQNEAQ. CDR3 length: 16 residues. This CDR3 reads CASSLAGAQNTDTQYF. The DNA for the CDR3 is TGTGCCAGCAGTTTAGCGGGGGCGCAAAACACAGATACGCAGTATTTT.

This sequence joins TRBV27 and TRBJ2-7; 7 positions agree with TRBD2. J gave up 2 bases and V 5 bases, and 9 bases lay outside the gene matches. The germline V gene encodes CDR1 MNHEY and CDR2 SMNVEV (reference sequence). This CDR3 comprises 15 residues. The CDR3 spells CASSIGASGPYEQYF. As DNA, the CDR3 is TGTGCCAGCAGTATAGGGGCTAGCGGTCCCTACGAGCAGTACTTC.

The rearrangement joins TRBV2 to TRBJ2-3, with D hard to call. The CDR3 has 14 amino acids. V was pared by 5 bases and J by 5 bases, with 14 bases between. CDR1 and CDR2 from the germline V gene are SNHLY and FYNNEI. The CDR3 DNA reads TGTGCCAGCAGTTTCCAGCTAGAGGTAGATACGCAGTATTTT. It is translated as CASSFQLEVDTQYF.